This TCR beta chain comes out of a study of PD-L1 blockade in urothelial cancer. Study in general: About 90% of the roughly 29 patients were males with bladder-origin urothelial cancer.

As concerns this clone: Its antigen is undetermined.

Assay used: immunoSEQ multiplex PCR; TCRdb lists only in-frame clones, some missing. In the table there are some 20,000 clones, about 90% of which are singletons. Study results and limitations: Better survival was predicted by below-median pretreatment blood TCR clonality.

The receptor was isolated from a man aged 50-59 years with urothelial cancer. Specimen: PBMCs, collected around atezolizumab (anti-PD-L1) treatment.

The chain's CDR3 is CASRWPGGASNEQFF. For the CDR3, the DNA is TGTGCCAGCAGATGGCCAGGGGGCGCGAGCAATGAGCAGTTCTTC. The chain recombines TRBV27 with TRBJ2-1; 8 nucleotides agree with TRBD1. This CDR3 is built from 15 residues. V was pared by 6 bases and J by 6 bases, with 10 bases of the junction left unmatched. Germline CDR1 and CDR2: MNHEY and SMNVEV (reference sequence).